These 26 T cell receptor beta chains share one sample of origin, sequenced in a study of shared clonotypes between healthy human individuals. Generated by immunoSEQ multiplex PCR, the TCRdb table keeps only in-frame clones and is missing some. The repertoire consists of roughly 2.4 million clones, with more than 90% occurring once and the leading ten covering around 0.13%. The sequencing sample was made of naive CD4+ T cells sorted from blood. Specified subset: CD45RA+ positively selected. These receptors came from a man between 18 and 29 years old in good health.

The chain has TRBV18 and TRBJ1-2, with 7 bases that match TRBD1. The CDR3 length is 15 residues. The ends lost 1 base at V and 6 bases at J; junction bases unmatched: 8. In germline, CDR1 is KGHSH, CDR2 LQKENI. Here the CDR3 reads CASSPREQGRHGYTF. In DNA form, the CDR3 reads TGTGCCAGCTCACCACGAGAACAGGGGAGGCATGGCTACACCTTC.

This clone has a single count. V usage is TRBV6-1 and J usage is TRBJ2-7; no firm D call. Germline CDR1 and CDR2: MNHNS and SASEGT. This CDR3 contains 14 residues. Trimming took 1 base from V and 6 from J, leaving 13 bases between them. CDR3 residues: CASSEGGAPGEQYF. Here the CDR3 DNA reads TGTGCCAGCAGTGAAGGCGGCGCGCCAGGCGAGCAGTACTTC.

The J gene is TRBJ2-5, the V gene TRBV7-8, with a tentative D call TRBD1 (6 bases). The CDR3 runs to 15 residues. Trimming removed 1 base at V and 4 bases at J, with 13 bases between. Per germline, CDR1 SGHVS and CDR2 FQNEAQ. CDR3 sequence: CASSLGQGRGETQYF. Written as DNA, the CDR3 is TGTGCCAGCAGCTTAGGGCAGGGGCGAGGAGAGACCCAGTACTTC.

The chain links TRBV13 to TRBJ2-7; possibly TRBD1 for D (5 bases). Between the trimmed V and J ends, which lost 5 bases and 2 bases, there was a span of 16 bases. The CDR3 runs to 15 residues. Germline CDR1 and CDR2: PRHDT and FYEKMQ (reference sequence). The DNA for the CDR3 is TGTGCCAGCAGCCCGGCCGAAGGGGAAACCTACGAGCAGTACTTC. Translating gives CASSPAEGETYEQYF.

This chain uses TRBV11-2 with TRBJ2-1; TRBD1 is a possible D gene (6 bases). CDR1 and CDR2 (germline): SGHAT, FQNNGV. V was trimmed by 5 bases and J by 3 bases, leaving 20 bases between them. The CDR3 length is 17 residues. CDR3 DNA sequence: TGTGCCAGCAGCCCGCTAAAAGGACAGACAAACTACAATGAGCAGTTCTTC. It encodes CASSPLKGQTNYNEQFF.

This chain joins TRBV28 and TRBJ2-7; possible D gene TRBD1, 5 bases. Germline CDR1 reads MDHEN; CDR2 reads SYDVKM. CDR3 size: 12 residues. Trimming removed 6 bases from V and 4 bases from J, with 10 bases in between. CDR3 in DNA: TGTGCCAGCAGGGGGCTTATTTACGAGCAGTACTTC. It is translated as CASRGLIYEQYF.

J is TRBJ1-4 and V is TRBV7-2; D unresolved. CDR1 and CDR2 from the germline V gene are SGHTA and FQGNSA. V dropped 4 bases and J dropped 1 base, with 13 bases sitting between them. The CDR3 extends over 16 amino acids. In nucleotides, the CDR3 is TGTGCCAGCAGCTCCAAAGGGTACGGAACTAATGAAAAACTGTTTTTT. Translated: CASSSKGYGTNEKLFF.

This chain connects TRBV7-2 to TRBJ2-5, with D possibly matching TRBD1 (6 bases). This CDR3 contains 15 residues. Germline CDR1 SGHTA, CDR2 FQGNSA. V lost 2 bases and J lost 2, with 12 bases in between. The CDR3 loop is CASSLYRVGQETQYF. The CDR3 region has the DNA TGTGCCAGCAGCTTATACAGGGTTGGACAAGAGACCCAGTACTTC.

This clone was found once. The CDR3 here is CASTRTGLYPNQPQHF. CDR3 sequence (DNA): TGTGCCAGCACGAGGACAGGCCTGTACCCCAATCAGCCCCAGCATTTT. The chain links TRBV28 to TRBJ1-5, with 7 bases aligning to TRBD1. This CDR3 has 16 amino acids. Germline loops: CDR1 MDHEN, CDR2 SYDVKM. Trimming took 7 bases from V and 3 from J; bases not matched to a gene: 12.

The J gene is TRBJ1-5, the V gene TRBV30; D perhaps matches TRBD1 (5 bases). Germline V lookup: CDR1 GTSNPN, CDR2 SVGIG (reference sequence). This CDR3 spans 13 amino acids. The V end lost 5 bases, the J end lost 4 bases, and 12 bases lay between the germline ends. Here the CDR3 reads CAWGAGRNQPQHF. The CDR3 bases are TGTGCCTGGGGAGCAGGGAGAAATCAGCCCCAGCATTTT. Using reference TRBV30 and TRBJ1-5 for the parts outside the CDR3, the full variable domain is SQTIHQWPATLVQPVGSPLSLECTVEGTSNPNLYWYRQAAGRGLQLLFYSVGIGQISSEVPQNLSASRPQDRQFILSSKKLLLSDSGFYLCAWGAGRNQPQHFGDGTRLSIL.

Turning to this clone: The sample carries other DNA sequences with the same CDR3. The chain links TRBV28 to TRBJ1-1; D call uncertain. The CDR3 sequence is 12 residues long. The germline V gene has CDR1 MDHEN and CDR2 SYDVKM. The V end lost 4 bases, the J end lost 1 base, and 4 bases lay between the germline ends. The DNA of the CDR3 is TGTGCCAGCAGTTCCGGGAACACTGAAGCTTTCTTT. It is translated as CASSSGNTEAFF.

The chain carries TRBV7-2 and TRBJ1-2, with 8 bases that match TRBD1. The V gene's germline CDR1 is SGHTA and CDR2 FQGNSA. Trimming at V came to 6 bases and at J to 1 base, leaving 4 bases not matched to a gene. CDR3 length: 14 amino acids. The CDR3 nucleotides read TGTGCCAGCAGTAACAGGGGGTTTAACTATGGCTACACCTTC. Protein sequence: CASSNRGFNYGYTF.

Comments on this clone: The sample has other DNA sequences that encode this CDR3 too. The chain employs TRBV6-5 and TRBJ1-2, with TRBD1 as a possible D gene (5 bases). Between the trimmed V and J ends, which lost 0 bases and 2 bases, there was a span of 7 bases. CDR1 is MNHEY, CDR2 SVGAGI, per germline. CDR3 length: 14 amino acids. Here the CDR3 DNA reads TGTGCCAGCAGTTACTCAGCAGGGAACTATGGCTACACCTTC. Protein product: CASSYSAGNYGYTF.

In DNA form, the CDR3 reads TGTGCCAGCTCACCACCGGGGGCGTGGGGTGAAAAACTGTTTTTT. It is translated as CASSPPGAWGEKLFF. The rearrangement uses TRBV18 and TRBJ1-4, with D tentatively TRBD1 (6 bases). Trimming stripped 0 bases from V and 7 bases from J, with 12 bases between. CDR1 and CDR2 from the germline V gene are KGHSH and LQKENI. The CDR3 sequence is 15 residues long. The entire variable domain, with the rest obtained from reference TRBV18 and TRBJ1-4, is as follows: NAGVMQNPRHLVRRRGQEARLRCSPMKGHSHVYWYRQLPEEGLKFMVYLQKENIIDESGMPKERFSAEFPKEGPSILRIQQVVRGDSAAYFCASSPPGAWGEKLFFGSGTQLSVL.

The genes are TRBV7-2 and TRBJ1-1, with a weak D call TRBD1 (5 bases). The V end lost 3 bases, the J end lost 0 bases, and 8 bases lay between the germline ends. Germline assignment: CDR1 SGHTA and CDR2 FQGNSA. The length of the CDR3 is 14 residues. The CDR3 here is CASSLTEMNTEAFF. CDR3 coding DNA: TGTGCCAGCAGCTTGACAGAGATGAACACTGAAGCTTTCTTT.

This clone came up a few times. The V gene is TRBV21-1, the J gene TRBJ1-1. TRBV21-1 is an annotated pseudogene. The CDR3 spans 8 residues. Written as DNA, the CDR3 is TGTGCCAGCACTGAAGCTTTCTTT. It specifies CASTEAFF.

The V and J genes are TRBV2 and TRBJ2-5; 7 nucleotides line up with TRBD1. CDR3 size: 15 residues. The V gene end was trimmed by 4 bases and the J gene end by 4 bases; junction bases not matched to a gene: 9. Looked up from germline, CDR1 is SNHLY and CDR2 is FYNNEI. Here the CDR3 reads CASSAETGWTETQYF. CDR3 in DNA: TGTGCCAGCAGTGCGGAGACAGGGTGGACAGAGACCCAGTACTTC.

The rearrangement joins TRBV18 to TRBJ1-1, with 11 nucleotides matching TRBD1. The CDR3 loop spans 16 amino acids. CDR1 is KGHSH and CDR2 is LQKENI in the germline V gene. V shed 3 bases, J shed 4 bases, and the junction held 7 bases outside the gene matches. The CDR3, as DNA: TGTGCCAGCTCACCGGGGACAGGGGGGTATGGCACTGAAGCTTTCTTT. It encodes CASSPGTGGYGTEAFF.

Written as DNA, the CDR3 is TGTGCCAGTAGTTCCCAGGGGGTGAATTCACCCCTCCACTTT. This sequence encodes CASSSQGVNSPLHF. This chain links TRBV19 with TRBJ1-6; 7 positions agree with TRBD1. CDR3 length: 14 residues. Germline V gives CDR1 LNHDA, CDR2 SQIVND (reference sequence). The trim removed 5 bases at V and 7 bases at J, leaving 5 bases unmatched.

The gene calls are TRBV11-1 and TRBJ1-6; D uncertain. Per germline, CDR1 SGHAT and CDR2 FQDESV (reference sequence). Trimming took 5 bases from V and 5 from J, leaving 10 bases between them. This CDR3 is built from 14 residues. CDR3 sequence reads: CASSPGRNNSPLHF. CDR3 DNA sequence: TGTGCCAGCAGCCCCGGGAGGAATAATTCACCCCTCCACTTT.

The rearrangement joins TRBV5-1 to TRBJ1-2, with unresolved D. Germline CDR1 and CDR2: SGHRS and YFSETQ. V dropped 0 bases and J dropped 3 bases, with 6 bases sitting between them. The CDR3 sequence is 13 residues long. CDR3 in amino acids: CASSLAAHYGYTF. CDR3 DNA: TGCGCCAGCAGCTTGGCGGCGCACTATGGCTACACCTTC.

The J gene is TRBJ2-7, the V gene TRBV5-1, with D perhaps TRBD1 (6 bases). In germline, CDR1 is SGHRS, CDR2 YFSETQ. There are 14 residues in the CDR3. Trimming took 4 bases from V and 7 from J, leaving 18 bases between them. The CDR3 coding sequence is TGCGCCAGCAGCATCGGGACACCTTTAATTGAGCAGTACTTC. Its translation is CASSIGTPLIEQYF.

The chain is built from TRBV5-1 and TRBJ2-7; D remains ambiguous. The CDR3 runs 13 residues. V lost 7 bases and J 8 bases, leaving 19 bases between the germline ends. Per germline, CDR1 SGHRS and CDR2 YFSETQ. CDR3 region: CASQNTALPKQYF. As DNA, the CDR3 is TGCGCCAGCCAAAACACTGCCCTCCCTAAGCAGTACTTC.

The J gene is TRBJ1-1, the V gene TRBV4-1; D remains ambiguous. The V gene's germline CDR1 is MGHRA and CDR2 YSYEKL. The CDR3 runs 12 residues. V was pared by 2 bases and J by 5 bases, with 6 bases between. The CDR3 nucleotides read TGCGCCAGCAGCCAACCCGGAACTGAAGCTTTCTTT. The encoded protein is CASSQPGTEAFF.

The chain is built from TRBV29-1 and TRBJ1-1, with 8 bases fitting TRBD1. The CDR3 runs to 14 residues. The V segment lost 5 bases and the J segment 1 base; nucleotides outside the gene matches: 6. Germline CDR1 SQVTM, CDR2 ANQGSEA. The CDR3 is CSVRWGTGNTEAFF. The CDR3 DNA follows: TGCAGCGTTCGGTGGGGGACAGGGAACACTGAAGCTTTCTTT.

The V call is TRBV2, the J call TRBJ2-1; D unresolved. The CDR3 is made up of 13 amino acids. V lost 3 bases and J 5 bases, leaving 8 bases between the germline ends. CDR1 is SNHLY and CDR2 is FYNNEI in the germline V gene. The CDR3 region has the DNA TGTGCCAGCAGTGATCAGGTTAACAATGAGCAGTTCTTC. Its protein product is CASSDQVNNEQFF.